Each of the 22 T cell receptor beta chains below was sequenced from the same sample in a study of early T cells in non-severe SARS-CoV-2 infection. In TCRdb, the 5' RACE reads were re-called with MiXCR into one record per CDR3 protein. The sample shows under 70,000 distinct CDR3 sequences, 4.5% to 7% of them seen only once. The specimen sequenced was whole blood. These TCRs come from an adult who was a healthcare worker with PCR-confirmed SARS-CoV-2 infection or an uninfected control (not recorded which).

This clonotype was seen only a few times. The J gene is TRBJ1-1, the V gene TRBV5-1; D unresolved. This CDR3 has 15 amino acids. V shed 3 bases and J shed 1 base, with 13 bases lying between them. Germline CDR1 and CDR2: SGHRS and YFSETQ. CDR3 coding DNA: TGCGCCAGCAGCTCCGGTTATGTGGCGAACACTGAAGCTTTCTTT. Amino acids: CASSSGYVANTEAFF.

Concerning this clonotype itself: A much larger clone lies one base from this, so it may be a read error. This sequence joins TRBV5-4 and TRBJ2-7; TRBD2 matches at 7 bases. This CDR3 spans 16 amino acids. Looked up from germline, CDR1 is SGHNT and CDR2 is YYREEE (reference sequence). CDR3 protein: CASSLGVRASRGEQNF. The CDR3 region has the DNA TGTGCCAGCAGCTTGGGCGTTCGCGCCAGCCGGGGGGAGCAGAACTTC. The full variable domain, completed using reference TRBV5-4 and TRBJ2-7, is ETGVTQSPTHLIKTRGQQVTLRCSSQSGHNTVSWYQQALGQGPQFIFQYYREEENGRGNFPPRFSGLQFPNYSSELNVNALELDDSALYLCASSLGVRASRGEQNFGPGTRLTVT.

The chain employs TRBV7-7 and TRBJ2-1, with D unresolved. V was shortened by 4 bases and J by 10 bases, with 11 bases between the two germline ends. The CDR3 consists of 12 residues. The germline gives CDR1 SSHAT, CDR2 FNYEAQ (reference sequence). CDR3 region: CASSSYLGEQFF. CDR3 DNA sequence: TGTGCCAGCAGCTCATACCTGGGGGAGCAGTTCTTC.

CDR3 sequence: CASSLATGYGEQYF. CDR3 coding DNA: TGTGCCAGCAGCTTGGCGACAGGGTACGGCGAGCAGTACTTC. The J gene is TRBJ2-7, the V gene TRBV5-8; 7 nucleotides line up with TRBD1. The junction had 6 bases not matched to a gene; V was cut back by 0 bases and J by 6 bases. The CDR3 totals 14 residues. Looked up from germline, CDR1 is SGHTS and CDR2 is YDEGEE.

At least ten counts were recorded for this clonotype. The rearrangement joins TRBV7-2 to TRBJ1-3, with a possible D match to TRBD1 (5 bases). The germline V and J ends were trimmed by 5 bases and 0 bases, with 14 bases remaining between them. The length of the CDR3 is 16 residues. Germline V gene sequence: CDR1 SGHTA, CDR2 FQGNSA. DNA of the CDR3: TGTGCCAGCAGCCCCGAGGGGCCCATCTCTGGAAACACCATATATTTT. It codes for CASSPEGPISGNTIYF. The complete variable domain, with remaining parts taken from reference TRBV7-2 and TRBJ1-3, reads GAGVSQSPSNKVTEKGKDVELRCDPISGHTALYWYRQSLGQGLEFLIYFQGNSAPDKSGLPSDRFSAERTGGSVSTLTIQRTQQEDSAVYLCASSPEGPISGNTIYFGEGSWLTVV.

J is TRBJ1-5 and V is TRBV20-1, with D unclear. The germline CDR1 and CDR2 sequences are DFQATT and SNEGSKA (reference sequence). The CDR3 covers 14 residues. V lost 0 bases to trimming and J lost 7 bases, with 13 bases between them. CDR3 DNA sequence: TGCAGTGCTAGAGAGTCCCTAACGAACCAGCCCCAGCATTTT. It specifies CSARESLTNQPQHF.

The J gene is TRBJ1-1, the V gene TRBV25-1; the D is unclear. The V end was cut by 1 base, the J end by 4 bases, with 1 base between. The germline CDR1 and CDR2 sequences are MGHDK and SYGVNS. This CDR3 is 11 amino acids long. CDR3 residues: CASSEFTEAFF. Written as DNA, the CDR3 is TGTGCCAGCAGTGAATTCACTGAAGCTTTCTTT.

This clonotype has a count of ten or more. V usage is TRBV4-1 and J usage is TRBJ2-7; 9 bases map to TRBD1. Trimming removed 8 bases from V and 7 bases from J; junction bases left unmatched: 12. The CDR3 length is 14 residues. Germline CDR1 is MGHRA and CDR2 is YSYEKL. The CDR3 spells CASAAPGTGREQYF. The DNA of the CDR3 is TGCGCCAGCGCAGCCCCCGGGACAGGGAGGGAGCAGTACTTC.

The sample holds a few counts of this clonotype. Sequence at one end of the junction differs from germline and may be a read error. J is TRBJ1-2 and V is TRBV7-9; D gene uncertain. Germline V lookup: CDR1 SEHNR, CDR2 FQNEAQ (reference sequence). CDR3 length: 15 residues. The DNA for the CDR3 is TGTGTCAGCAGCTTAGTAGGCAGACCCTCGTATGGCTACACCTTC. Translation: CVSSLVGRPSYGYTF.

This clonotype was detected only a few times. The chain recombines TRBV27 with TRBJ1-1; 11 nucleotides match TRBD1. This CDR3 comprises 14 residues. Germline-derived CDR1 and CDR2 are MNHEY and SMNVEV (reference sequence). Trimming at V came to 6 bases and at J to 6 bases, leaving 6 bases not matched to a gene. The CDR3 is CASSHPGQGAEAFF. In DNA, the CDR3 is TGTGCCAGCAGCCATCCGGGACAGGGGGCTGAAGCTTTCTTT.

This clonotype was observed a few times. The CDR3 reads CASSPGGTSNTGELFF. In DNA, the CDR3 is TGCGCCAGCAGCCCGGGGGGGACCTCGAACACCGGGGAGCTGTTTTTT. The V call is TRBV5-1, the J call TRBJ2-2, with TRBD2 matching 8 bases. Trimming removed 4 bases from V and 0 bases from J; junction bases left unmatched: 5. This CDR3 has 16 residues. Per germline, CDR1 SGHRS and CDR2 YFSETQ.

The sample holds many counts of this clonotype. Sequence at one end of the junction differs from germline and may be a read error. The chain has TRBV7-3 and TRBJ2-1; 8 bases are shared with TRBD2. The CDR3 has 18 amino acids. The germline V gene has CDR1 SGHTA and CDR2 FQGTGA. CDR3 sequence: CASSVTSGAHLGVGEQFF. In DNA, the CDR3 is TGTGCCAGCAGCGTAACTAGCGGAGCACACTTGGGGGTCGGTGAGCAGTTCTTC.

This clonotype was found a few times. This rearrangement joins TRBV20-1 to TRBJ1-6; maybe TRBD1 (5 bases). Germline CDR1 DFQATT, CDR2 SNEGSKA (reference sequence). V was pared by 3 bases and J by 7 bases, with 19 bases between. The CDR3 extends over 16 amino acids. CDR3: CSASDAGPGGNSPLHF. CDR3 sequence (DNA): TGCAGTGCTAGTGACGCGGGGCCTGGCGGGAATTCACCCCTCCACTTT.

This clonotype turned up a few times. V and J are TRBV7-8 and TRBJ1-4, with no clear D. Trimming shortened V by 2 bases and J by 0 bases, and 4 bases separated the two germline ends. This CDR3 has 14 amino acids. CDR1 is SGHVS and CDR2 is FQNEAQ in the germline V gene. In DNA form, the CDR3 reads TGTGCCAGCAGCTTATTTGCAACTAATGAAAAACTGTTTTTT. It translates to CASSLFATNEKLFF.

This clonotype has at least ten counts. The rearrangement joins TRBV27 to TRBJ2-5, with 11 bases aligning to TRBD2. CDR3 size: 15 residues. Trimming took 3 bases from V and 5 from J; bases not matched to a gene: 5. Germline-derived CDR1 and CDR2 are MNHEY and SMNVEV (reference sequence). The CDR3: CASSLTSGMGETQYF. In DNA, the CDR3 is TGTGCCAGCAGTTTGACTAGCGGGATGGGGGAGACCCAGTACTTC.

This clonotype has a count of ten or more. The rearrangement uses TRBV7-9 and TRBJ2-5, with D possibly matching TRBD2 (6 bases). The CDR3 extends over 14 amino acids. CDR1 and CDR2 from the germline V gene are SEHNR and FQNEAQ (reference sequence). V shed 6 bases and J shed 2 bases, with 13 bases lying between them. The DNA of the CDR3 is TGTGCCAGCAGTTCATTTAGCGGTCAAGAGACCCAGTACTTC. It yields the protein CASSSFSGQETQYF.

This sequence joins TRBV5-6 and TRBJ2-1; no reliable D call. This CDR3 spans 12 amino acids. CDR1 and CDR2 from the germline V gene are SGHDT and YYEEEE. Deletions cut 4 bases from V and 10 bases from J, with 12 bases between. The CDR3 is CASSKTILEQFF. Here the CDR3 DNA reads TGTGCCAGCAGCAAAACCATACTGGAGCAGTTCTTC. The variable domain in full, with the rest retrieved from reference TRBV5-6 and TRBJ2-1, is DAGVTQSPTHLIKTRGQQVTLRCSPKSGHDTVSWYQQALGQGPQFIFQYYEEEERQRGNFPDRFSGHQFPNYSSELNVNALLLGDSALYLCASSKTILEQFFGPGTRLTVL.

The sample holds many counts of this clonotype. The chain links TRBV12-3 or TRBV12-4 to TRBJ1-5; D gene unclear. The CDR3 is 14 residues long. The V and J ends lost 5 bases and 3 bases respectively, with 11 bases between them. The CDR3: CASSLMRLNQPQHF. In DNA, the CDR3 is TGTGCCAGCAGTCTAATGCGCCTCAATCAGCCCCAGCATTTT.

This clonotype was seen a few times. The V call is TRBV29-1, the J call TRBJ2-2; D is unclear. Germline CDR1 and CDR2: SQVTM and ANQGSEA. This CDR3 is built from 16 residues. V was pared by 7 bases and J by 1 base, with 19 bases between. CDR3 amino acids: CSASKVLDMNTGELFF. CDR3 bases: TGCAGCGCAAGCAAAGTCCTTGACATGAACACCGGGGAGCTGTTTTTT.

This clonotype was observed a handful of times. The V call is TRBV11-3, the J call TRBJ2-1; a possible D gene is TRBD2 (5 bases). V was cut by 0 bases and J by 7 bases, with 13 bases left in between. This CDR3 has 15 amino acids. The germline V gene encodes CDR1 SGHNT and CDR2 YENEEA. CDR3 sequence (DNA): TGTGCCAGCAGCTTAGATTACGGGGTTTTGAATGAGCAGTTCTTC. Amino acid sequence: CASSLDYGVLNEQFF.

This clonotype occurred a few times. The chain carries TRBV6-5 and TRBJ2-3; possible D gene TRBD2, 5 bases. Germline V gene data show CDR1 as MNHEY and CDR2 as SVGAGI. The CDR3 is 17 amino acids. The V gene lost 0 bases and the J gene lost 1 base, with 14 bases spanning the gap. The CDR3 DNA reads as TGTGCCAGCAGTTACTCTAGAGGGCTGACTGGCACAGATACGCAGTATTTT. As protein: CASSYSRGLTGTDTQYF.

The chain employs TRBV12-3 or TRBV12-4 and TRBJ2-1; possibly TRBD2 for D (5 bases). The CDR3 is 15 residues long. Between the trimmed V and J ends, which lost 1 base and 4 bases, there was a span of 11 bases. CDR3 protein: CASSLERMNYNEQFF. DNA for the CDR3: TGTGCCAGCAGTTTAGAGCGGATGAATTACAATGAGCAGTTCTTC.